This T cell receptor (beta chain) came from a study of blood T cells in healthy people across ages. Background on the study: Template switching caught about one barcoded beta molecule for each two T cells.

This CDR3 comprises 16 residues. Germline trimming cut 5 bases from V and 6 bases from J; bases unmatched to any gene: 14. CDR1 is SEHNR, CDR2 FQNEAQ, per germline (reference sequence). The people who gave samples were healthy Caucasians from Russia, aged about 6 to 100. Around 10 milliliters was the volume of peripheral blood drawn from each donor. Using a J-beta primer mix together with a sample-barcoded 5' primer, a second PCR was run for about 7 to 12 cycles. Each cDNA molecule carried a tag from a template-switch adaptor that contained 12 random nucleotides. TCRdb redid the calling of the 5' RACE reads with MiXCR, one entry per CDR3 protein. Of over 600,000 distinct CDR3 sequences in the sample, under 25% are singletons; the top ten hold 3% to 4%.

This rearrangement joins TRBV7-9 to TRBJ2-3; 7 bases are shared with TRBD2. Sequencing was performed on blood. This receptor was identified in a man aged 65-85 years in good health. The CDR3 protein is CASSPGAGDPLDTQYF. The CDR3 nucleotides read TGTGCCAGCAGCCCCGGGGCGGGAGACCCTCTGGATACGCAGTATTTT.